Presented here are 12 T cell receptor beta chains from one specimen sequenced in a study of T cell changes during pregnancy in multiple sclerosis. The table came from immunoSEQ multiplex PCR; TCRdb's copy has only in-frame clones and leaves some out. The data show 33,000 or so clones, roughly nine tenths seen once. Sequencing was performed on CD8+ T cells from peripheral blood mononuclear cells, taken in the third trimester of pregnancy. Receptors originate from a female donor with multiple sclerosis, enrolled in a pregnancy study.

CDR3 sequence reads: CASSQDRGDVAFF. The CDR3 DNA reads TGTGCCAGCAGCCAGGACAGGGGAGACGTGGCTTTCTTT. The J gene is TRBJ1-1, the V gene TRBV4-2; 9 bases line up with TRBD1. Per the germline V gene, CDR1 is LGHNA and CDR2 is YNFKEQ. J gave up 11 bases and V 3 bases, and 7 bases lay outside the gene matches. CDR3 size: 13 residues.

The chain joins TRBV19 to TRBJ2-7; TRBD2 matches 14 bases. V shed 1 base and J 6 bases; nucleotides not matched to a gene: 2. Germline V gene lookup returns CDR1 LNHDA and CDR2 SQIVND (reference sequence). The CDR3 runs 15 residues. The CDR3 region is CASSIVGLAGAEQYF. The CDR3 DNA follows: TGTGCCAGTAGTATAGTGGGACTAGCGGGAGCCGAGCAGTACTTC.

The chain couples TRBV19 to TRBJ1-2; possible D gene TRBD1, 6 bases. V lost 5 bases, J lost 8 bases, and 12 bases lay in between. This CDR3 has 12 residues. Germline V CDR1 and CDR2: LNHDA, SQIVND (reference sequence). The CDR3 bases are TGTGCCAGTAGTGCCCCAGGGGTCGGCTACACCTTC. Protein sequence: CASSAPGVGYTF.

The V and J genes are TRBV10-3 and TRBJ2-1; weak D call: TRBD1 (5 bases). V lost 0 bases to trimming and J lost 9 bases, with 15 bases between them. The CDR3 is made up of 15 amino acids. The germline gives CDR1 ENHRY, CDR2 SYGVKD. The CDR3 loop is CAISESDYHGAEQFF. Here the CDR3 DNA reads TGTGCCATCAGTGAGTCGGATTACCATGGGGCTGAGCAGTTCTTC.

The chain links TRBV2 to TRBJ2-1; D might be TRBD1 (5 bases). The CDR3 is made up of 12 amino acids. Between the trimmed V and J ends, which lost 2 bases and 7 bases, there was a span of 6 bases. Germline values: CDR1 SNHLY, CDR2 FYNNEI. CDR3 region: CASSEPGNEQFF. The CDR3 DNA follows: TGTGCCAGCAGTGAACCAGGGAATGAGCAGTTCTTC. Using reference TRBV2 and TRBJ2-1 for the parts outside the CDR3, the full variable domain is EPEVTQTPSHQVTQMGQEVILRCVPISNHLYFYWYRQILGQKVEFLVSFYNNEISEKSEIFDDQFSVERPDGSNFTLKIRSTKLEDSAMYFCASSEPGNEQFFGPGTRLTVL.

The chain combines TRBV7-3 with TRBJ2-1; 10 bases fit TRBD2. Germline-derived CDR1 and CDR2 are SGHTA and FQGTGA. The length of the CDR3 is 15 residues. J gave up 4 bases and V 5 bases, and 5 bases lay outside the gene matches. The CDR3 region is CASSPLAGDYNEQFF. Written as DNA, the CDR3 is TGTGCCAGCAGCCCCCTAGCGGGAGATTACAATGAGCAGTTCTTC. Looking up the rest from reference TRBV7-3 and TRBJ2-1 gives the full variable domain: GAGVSQTPSNKVTEKGKYVELRCDPISGHTALYWYRQSLGQGPEFLIYFQGTGAADDSGLPNDRFFAVRPEGSVSTLKIQRTERGDSAVYLCASSPLAGDYNEQFFGPGTRLTVL.

The V call is TRBV7-9, the J call TRBJ1-4; 9 bases are a match to TRBD1. Trimming removed 3 bases from V and 6 bases from J; junction bases left unmatched: 14. Per germline, CDR1 SEHNR and CDR2 FQNEAQ (reference sequence). The CDR3 spans 18 residues. The CDR3, as DNA: TGTGCCAGCAGCTTCCGGGGACAGGGAGTTGAAGGGGATGAAAAACTGTTTTTT. Residues: CASSFRGQGVEGDEKLFF. The complete variable domain, with remaining parts taken from reference TRBV7-9 and TRBJ1-4, reads DTGVSQNPRHKITKRGQNVTFRCDPISEHNRLYWYRQTLGQGPEFLTYFQNEAQLEKSRLLSDRFSAERPKGSFSTLEIQRTEQGDSAMYLCASSFRGQGVEGDEKLFFGSGTQLSVL.

The chain joins TRBV27 to TRBJ2-7; 14 nucleotides match TRBD2. The CDR3 covers 14 residues. The ends lost 5 bases at V and 6 bases at J; junction bases unmatched: 3. Per germline, CDR1 MNHEY and CDR2 SMNVEV (reference sequence). CDR3 in DNA: TGTGCCAGCAGTCGGACTAGCGGGAGGTTCGAGCAGTACTTC. The encoded protein is CASSRTSGRFEQYF.

The chain joins TRBV19 to TRBJ2-6; D ambiguous. This CDR3 is 13 amino acids long. The germline V and J ends were trimmed by 9 bases and 0 bases, with 6 bases remaining between them. Germline CDR1 and CDR2: LNHDA and SQIVND (reference sequence). The CDR3, as DNA: TGTGCCAGCGCTATCTCTGGGGCCAACGTCCTGACTTTC. It is translated as CASAISGANVLTF.

The chain is built from TRBV7-6 and TRBJ1-6; 9 bases are a match to TRBD1. V was clipped by 3 bases and J by 9 bases; unmatched bases: 9. Germline assignment: CDR1 SGHVS and CDR2 FNYEAQ. The CDR3 has 16 amino acids. In nucleotides, the CDR3 is TGTGCCAGCAGCTTGCTGGGACAGGGCTTTGTTTCACCCCTCCACTTT. Its translation: CASSLLGQGFVSPLHF.

This sequence joins TRBV2 and TRBJ1-3; D call uncertain. The CDR3 is 14 amino acids. Trimming cost V 2 bases and J 7 bases, with 12 bases left between them. Germline loops: CDR1 SNHLY, CDR2 FYNNEI. In nucleotides, the CDR3 is TGTGCCAGCAGTGAACAAGGGAGTGGGAACACCATATATTTT. It encodes CASSEQGSGNTIYF.

V usage is TRBV28 and J usage is TRBJ2-7; maybe TRBD2 (6 bases). The length of the CDR3 is 14 residues. The V end lost 1 base, the J end lost 5 bases, and 12 bases lay between the germline ends. Per germline, CDR1 MDHEN and CDR2 SYDVKM. The CDR3: CASSLYGGKNEQYF. The CDR3 DNA follows: TGTGCCAGCAGTTTATACGGGGGAAAGAACGAGCAGTACTTC.